The 2 T cell receptor beta chains presented below share a single source sample, sequenced in a study of blood T cells in healthy people across ages. Primed by a sample-barcoded 5' primer and a J-beta primer mix, a second PCR proceeded for roughly 7 to 11 cycles. TCRdb processed the 5' RACE reads anew with MiXCR; each CDR3 protein has one entry. The data contain about 1,400,000 distinct CDR3 sequences, roughly 59% of them singletons. Sample: blood. The receptors stem from a man aged 18 to 30 in good health.

This chain uses TRBV20-1 with TRBJ2-1, with TRBD2 matching 14 bases. After removal of 7 bases from V and 9 bases from J, the junction contained 11 bases not matched to a gene. CDR1 is DFQATT, CDR2 SNEGSKA, per germline (reference sequence). The CDR3 contains 15 residues. In DNA, the CDR3 is TGCAGTGTACGGGGACTAGCGGGAGAAAATGGTGAGCAGTTCTTC. It encodes CSVRGLAGENGEQFF.

The chain joins TRBV20-1 to TRBJ2-2; 10 nucleotides agree with TRBD2. The length of the CDR3 is 18 residues. From germline, CDR1 is DFQATT and CDR2 SNEGSKA (reference sequence). Unmatched junction bases numbered 13, after V lost 3 bases and J lost 3 bases. The CDR3 DNA sequence: TGCAGTGCTAGTGGGCTAGCGGGAGAGGCCGGGGACACCGGGGAGCTGTTTTTT. It yields the protein CSASGLAGEAGDTGELFF.